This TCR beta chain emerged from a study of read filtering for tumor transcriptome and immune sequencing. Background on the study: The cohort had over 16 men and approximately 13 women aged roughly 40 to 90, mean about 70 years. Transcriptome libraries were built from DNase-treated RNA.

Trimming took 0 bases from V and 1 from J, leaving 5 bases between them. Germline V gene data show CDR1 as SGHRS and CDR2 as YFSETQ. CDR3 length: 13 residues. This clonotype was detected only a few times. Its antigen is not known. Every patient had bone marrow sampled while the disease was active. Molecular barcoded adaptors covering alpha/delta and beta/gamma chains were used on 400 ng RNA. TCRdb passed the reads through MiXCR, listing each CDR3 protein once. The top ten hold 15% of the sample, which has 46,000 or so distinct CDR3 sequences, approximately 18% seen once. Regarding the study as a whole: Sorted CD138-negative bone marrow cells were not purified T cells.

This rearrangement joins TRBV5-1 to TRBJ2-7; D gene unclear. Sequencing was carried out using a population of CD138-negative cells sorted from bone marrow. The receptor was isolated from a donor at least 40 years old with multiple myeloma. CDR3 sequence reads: CASSLDGSYEQYF. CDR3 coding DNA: TGCGCCAGCAGCTTGGATGGGTCCTACGAGCAGTACTTC.